The subject of this entry is one T cell receptor (beta chain). The data stem from a study of blood T cell repertoires in COVID-19. The wider study: COVID-19 samples collected from the United States, Italy and Spain covered acute and convalescent phases. T cells, B-cell-depleted T cells, or PBMCs supplied cDNA or gDNA.

The germline gives CDR1 SGHNT, CDR2 YYREEE (reference sequence). V was pared by 3 bases and J by 1 base, with 7 bases of the junction left unmatched. This CDR3 is built from 16 residues. Study processing details: Amplified reference gene primers provided the basis for estimating nucleated cell counts. The table came from immunoSEQ multiplex PCR; TCRdb's copy has only in-frame clones and leaves some out. The DNA was the basis for D and trimming; V, J and clone size are from that table. The sample holds roughly 100,000 clones, 70% to 90% seen once. The genes are TRBV5-4 and TRBJ2-3; 8 bases fit TRBD2. The sample taken for sequencing was peripheral blood. This clonotype was sampled from a human donor in a cohort sampled during active COVID-19. CDR3 coding DNA: TGTGCCAGCAGCTGGACGGGGGGGCTGGGCACAGATACGCAGTATTTT. This codes for CASSWTGGLGTDTQYF.